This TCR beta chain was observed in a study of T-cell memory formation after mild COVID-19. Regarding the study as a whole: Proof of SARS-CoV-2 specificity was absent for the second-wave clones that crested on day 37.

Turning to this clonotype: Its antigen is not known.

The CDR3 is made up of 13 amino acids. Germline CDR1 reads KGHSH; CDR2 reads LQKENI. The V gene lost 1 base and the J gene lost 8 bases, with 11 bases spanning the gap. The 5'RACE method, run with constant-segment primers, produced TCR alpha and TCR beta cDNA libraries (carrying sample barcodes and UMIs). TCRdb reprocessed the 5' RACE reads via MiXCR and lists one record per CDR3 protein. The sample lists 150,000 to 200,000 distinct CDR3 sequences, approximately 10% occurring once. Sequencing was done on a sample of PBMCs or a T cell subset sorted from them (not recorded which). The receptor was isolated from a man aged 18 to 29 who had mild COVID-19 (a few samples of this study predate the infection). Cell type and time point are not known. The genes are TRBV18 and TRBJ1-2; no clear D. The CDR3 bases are TGTGCCAGCTCACCACTCGCCGGGAACGGCTACACCTTC. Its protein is CASSPLAGNGYTF.